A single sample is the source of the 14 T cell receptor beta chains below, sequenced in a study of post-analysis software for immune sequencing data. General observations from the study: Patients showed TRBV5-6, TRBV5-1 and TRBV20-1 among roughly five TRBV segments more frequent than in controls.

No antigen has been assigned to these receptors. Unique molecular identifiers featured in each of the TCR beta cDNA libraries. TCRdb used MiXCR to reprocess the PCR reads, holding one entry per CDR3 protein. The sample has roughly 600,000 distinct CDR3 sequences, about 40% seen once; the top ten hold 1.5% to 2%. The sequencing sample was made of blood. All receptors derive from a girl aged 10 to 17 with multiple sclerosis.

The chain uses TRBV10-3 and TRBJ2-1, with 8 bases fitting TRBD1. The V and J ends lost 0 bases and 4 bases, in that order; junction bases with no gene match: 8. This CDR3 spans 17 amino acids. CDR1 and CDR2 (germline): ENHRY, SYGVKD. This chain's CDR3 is CAISESVPGQVYNEQFF. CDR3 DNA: TGTGCCATCAGTGAGTCGGTTCCGGGACAGGTTTACAATGAGCAGTTCTTC.

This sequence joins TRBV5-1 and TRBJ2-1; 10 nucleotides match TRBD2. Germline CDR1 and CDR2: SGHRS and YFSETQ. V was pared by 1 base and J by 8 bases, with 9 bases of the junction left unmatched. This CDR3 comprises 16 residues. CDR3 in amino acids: CASSLNVLAGVDEQFF. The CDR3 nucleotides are TGCGCCAGCAGCTTGAACGTTCTAGCGGGAGTCGATGAGCAGTTCTTC.

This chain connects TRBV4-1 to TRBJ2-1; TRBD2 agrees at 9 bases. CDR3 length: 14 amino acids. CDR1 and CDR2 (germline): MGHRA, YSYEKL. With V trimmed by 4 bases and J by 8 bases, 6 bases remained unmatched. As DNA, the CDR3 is TGCGCCAGCAGCCTTGGACTAGCGACTGATGAGCAGTTCTTC. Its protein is CASSLGLATDEQFF.

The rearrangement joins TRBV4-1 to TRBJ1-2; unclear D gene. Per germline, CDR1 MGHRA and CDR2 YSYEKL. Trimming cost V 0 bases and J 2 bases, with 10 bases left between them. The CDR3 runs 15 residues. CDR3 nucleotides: TGCGCCAGCAGCCAAGAGGGTATGGAGAACTATGGCTACACCTTC. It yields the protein CASSQEGMENYGYTF.

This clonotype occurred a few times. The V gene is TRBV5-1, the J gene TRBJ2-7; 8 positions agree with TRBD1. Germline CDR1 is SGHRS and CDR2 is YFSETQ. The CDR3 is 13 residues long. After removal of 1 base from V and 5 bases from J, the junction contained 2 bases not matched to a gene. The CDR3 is CASSLHRGDEQYF. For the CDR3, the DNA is TGCGCCAGCAGCTTGCACAGGGGGGACGAGCAGTACTTC. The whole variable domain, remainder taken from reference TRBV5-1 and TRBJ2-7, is KAGVTQTPRYLIKTRGQQVTLSCSPISGHRSVSWYQQTPGQGLQFLFEYFSETQRNKGNFPGRFSGRQFSNSRSEMNVSTLELGDSALYLCASSLHRGDEQYFGPGTRLTVT.

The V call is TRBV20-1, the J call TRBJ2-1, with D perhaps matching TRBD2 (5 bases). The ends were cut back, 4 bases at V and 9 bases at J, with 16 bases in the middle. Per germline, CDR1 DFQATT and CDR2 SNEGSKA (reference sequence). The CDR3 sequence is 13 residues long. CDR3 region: CSANLIAISEQFF. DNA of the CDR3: TGCAGTGCTAATCTAATAGCGATCAGTGAGCAGTTCTTC.

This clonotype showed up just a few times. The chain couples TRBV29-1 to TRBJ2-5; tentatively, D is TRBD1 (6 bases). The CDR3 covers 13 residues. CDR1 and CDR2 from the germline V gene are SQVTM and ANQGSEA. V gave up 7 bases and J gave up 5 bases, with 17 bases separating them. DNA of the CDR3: TGCAGCGGACACTCAGGGGCCGGGGAGACCCAGTACTTC. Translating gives CSGHSGAGETQYF.

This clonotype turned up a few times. The CDR3 coding sequence is TGTGCCAGCGCTCGGGACATAACGAACACTGAAGCTTTCTTT. Its translation is CASARDITNTEAFF. The chain couples TRBV6-6 to TRBJ1-1; TRBD1 is a possible D gene (6 bases). The CDR3 extends over 14 amino acids. V shed 8 bases and J shed 1 base, with 14 bases lying between them. CDR1 and CDR2 from the germline V gene are MNHNY and SVGAGI (reference sequence).

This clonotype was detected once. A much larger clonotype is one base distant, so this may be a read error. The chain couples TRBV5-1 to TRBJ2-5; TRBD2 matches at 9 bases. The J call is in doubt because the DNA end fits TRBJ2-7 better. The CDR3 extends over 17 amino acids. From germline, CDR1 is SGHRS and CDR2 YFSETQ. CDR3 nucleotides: TGCGCCAGCAGCCAGCAGGTCCGGGCTAGCGGGGTTCACGAGCAGTACTTC. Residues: CASSQQVRASGVHEQYF.

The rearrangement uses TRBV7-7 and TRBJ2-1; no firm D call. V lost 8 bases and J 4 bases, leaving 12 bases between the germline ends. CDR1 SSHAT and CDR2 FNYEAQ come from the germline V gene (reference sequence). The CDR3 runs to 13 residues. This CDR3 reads CASSPESYNEQFF. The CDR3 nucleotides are TGTGCCAGCTCGCCAGAAAGTTACAATGAGCAGTTCTTC.

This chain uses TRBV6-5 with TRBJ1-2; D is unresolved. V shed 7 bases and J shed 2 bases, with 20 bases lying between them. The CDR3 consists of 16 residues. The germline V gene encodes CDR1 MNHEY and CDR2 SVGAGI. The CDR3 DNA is TGTGCCAGCACCAGGTTGGGCAATGGACTGAACTATGGCTACACCTTC. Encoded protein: CASTRLGNGLNYGYTF.

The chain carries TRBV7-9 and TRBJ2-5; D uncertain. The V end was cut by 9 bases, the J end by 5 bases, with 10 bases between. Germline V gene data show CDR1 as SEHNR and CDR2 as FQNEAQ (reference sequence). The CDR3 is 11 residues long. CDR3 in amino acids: CASTGLETQYF. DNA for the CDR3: TGTGCCAGTACGGGCTTGGAGACCCAGTACTTC. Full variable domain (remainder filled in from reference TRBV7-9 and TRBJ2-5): DTGVSQNPRHKITKRGQNVTFRCDPISEHNRLYWYRQTLGQGPEFLTYFQNEAQLEKSRLLSDRFSAERPKGSFSTLEIQRTEQGDSAMYLCASTGLETQYFGPGTRLLVL.

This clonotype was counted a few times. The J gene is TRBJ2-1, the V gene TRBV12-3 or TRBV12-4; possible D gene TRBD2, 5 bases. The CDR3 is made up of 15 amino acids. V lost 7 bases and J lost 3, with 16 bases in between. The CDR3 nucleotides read TGTGCCAGCACTCCATCGAACCGGGACTACAATGAGCAGTTCTTC. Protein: CASTPSNRDYNEQFF.

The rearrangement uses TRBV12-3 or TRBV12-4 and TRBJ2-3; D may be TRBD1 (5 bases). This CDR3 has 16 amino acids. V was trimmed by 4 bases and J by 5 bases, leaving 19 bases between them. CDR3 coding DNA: TGTGCCAGCAGTTCCAGGGAAGGGCAAGCCAGAGATACGCAGTATTTT. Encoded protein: CASSSREGQARDTQYF.